This T cell receptor delta chain was retrieved from a study of γδ T cells in repeated Plasmodium falciparum infection. Study-level background: Malaria-naive adults were infected with P. falciparum NF54 four times over about 600 days. Findings and caveats of the study: Vgamma9/Vdelta2+ repertoires stayed stably polyclonal over time and infection.

The sample holds a few counts of this clone. The antigen is undetermined. The mismatch at residue 5 between this DNA's translation and the TCRdb protein of a much larger clone likely reflects a read error; the protein shown is translated from the DNA. TCRdb re-called clones from the multiplex PCR reads via CATT. Of approximately 90,000 delta-chain clones in the sample, less than 1% were seen once. Vgamma9/Vdelta2+ and Vdelta2-negative gammadelta T cells were flow-sorted from PBMC for bulk sequencing. The length of the CDR3 is 22 residues. Germline lookup yields CDR1 TSWWSYY and CDR2 QGS. V trimming: 4 bases; J trimming: 0 bases; junction bases outside the gene matches: 23.

Material: gamma-delta T cells from blood. This sequence was found in a pool of human donors (malaria-infected and uninfected, not separated). This chain joins TRDV1 and TRDJ1, with 10 bases aligning to TRDD3. TCRdb gives no J gene; it was assigned here by matching the DNA to germline. CDR3 protein: CALGGVTGALWGDTTYTDKLIF. Written as DNA, the CDR3 is TGTGCTCTTGGGGGCGTAACCGGGGCCCTCTGGGGGGATACGACCTACACCGATAAACTCATCTTT.